One and the same sample provided the 25 T cell receptor beta chains below, sequenced in a study of identical twins. Using its own MiXCR run on the 5' RACE reads, TCRdb lists one record per CDR3 protein. The sample consists of 250,000 to 350,000 distinct CDR3 sequences, under 9% of them appearing once. The sample was also linked to a second study, of yellow fever vaccine responses in identical twins.

Sequencing was performed on memory (CD45RO+) T cells sorted from blood. The source of these receptors is a woman aged 18 to 35 in good health.

This chain joins TRBV2 and TRBJ1-2; D is uncertain. The germline V gene has CDR1 SNHLY and CDR2 FYNNEI. The V end was cut by 6 bases, the J end by 8 bases, with 13 bases between. The CDR3 covers 12 residues. DNA for the CDR3: TGTGCCAGCAGGGCCACGCGGGTCGGCTACACCTTC. Translation gives CASRATRVGYTF.

This clonotype showed up just a few times. The V and J genes are TRBV9 and TRBJ1-3; 9 nucleotides align to TRBD1. This CDR3 region has 15 residues. Trimming cost V 10 bases and J 0 bases; bases outside gene matches: 8. Germline loops: CDR1 SGDLS, CDR2 YYNGEE. Written as DNA, the CDR3 is TGTGCCTCTCGGGGGACAGGGAGCTCTGGAAACACCATATATTTT. Translated, it gives CASRGTGSSGNTIYF.

This clonotype was detected ten times or more. The chain links TRBV2 to TRBJ2-5; the D is unclear. Germline V lookup: CDR1 SNHLY, CDR2 FYNNEI. The V end lost 8 bases, the J end lost 9 bases, and 25 bases lay between the germline ends. The CDR3 extends over 15 amino acids. CDR3 region: CASRYRDPEFWAQYF. Here the CDR3 DNA reads TGTGCCAGCCGGTACCGAGACCCGGAATTCTGGGCCCAGTACTTC.

This clonotype has at least ten counts. This chain links TRBV28 with TRBJ1-1; perhaps TRBD1 as D (6 bases). The CDR3 covers 13 residues. Germline lookup yields CDR1 MDHEN and CDR2 SYDVKM. Trimming removed 5 bases from V and 1 base from J, with 8 bases in between. The CDR3 region is CASSGQTNTEAFF. DNA for the CDR3: TGTGCCAGCAGTGGACAGACGAACACTGAAGCTTTCTTT. Full variable domain (remainder filled in from reference TRBV28 and TRBJ1-1): DVKVTQSSRYLVKRTGEKVFLECVQDMDHENMFWYRQDPGLGLRLIYFSYDVKMKEKGDIPEGYSVSREKKERFSLILESASTNQTSMYLCASSGQTNTEAFFGQGTRLTVV.

Concerning this clonotype itself: A much larger clone lies one base from this, so it may be a read error. V gene TRBV24-1 combines with J gene TRBJ2-5; the match to TRBD2 covers 10 bases. This CDR3 contains 15 residues. V lost 3 bases and J lost 2; bases outside the gene matches: 2. Germline V gives CDR1 KGHDR, CDR2 SFDVKD. CDR3 nucleotide sequence: TGTGCCACCAGTGATGCGACTAGCGGGCAAGAGACCCAGTACTTC. This encodes CATSDATSGQETQYF.

The V call is TRBV12-3 or TRBV12-4, the J call TRBJ1-4; TRBD1 aligns across 10 bases. This CDR3 is built from 18 residues. With V trimmed by 5 bases and J by 6 bases, 15 bases remained unmatched. The CDR3 DNA sequence: TGTGCCAGCAGTCTCAAAATAACTCCCGGGACAGGGGATGAAAAACTGTTTTTT. Its translation: CASSLKITPGTGDEKLFF.

The table lists this clonotype with many counts. The chain combines TRBV7-2 with TRBJ1-2, with D uncertain. Germline lookup yields CDR1 SGHTA and CDR2 FQGNSA. Trimming pared 5 bases from V and 4 bases from J, leaving 17 bases between. This CDR3 spans 15 amino acids. As DNA, the CDR3 is TGTGCCAGCAGCCTTCCCGTTCCGGTGGGCTATGGCTACACCTTC. Translation gives CASSLPVPVGYGYTF.

The chain has TRBV20-1 and TRBJ2-1; 13 bases match TRBD2. The V gene end was trimmed by 5 bases and the J gene end by 5 bases; junction bases not matched to a gene: 6. This CDR3 comprises 15 residues. From germline, CDR1 is DFQATT and CDR2 SNEGSKA (reference sequence). The CDR3 spells CSARTSGSPHNEQFF. In DNA form, the CDR3 reads TGCAGTGCTCGGACTAGCGGGAGTCCCCACAATGAGCAGTTCTTC.

This clonotype was detected a few times. The rearrangement joins TRBV25-1 to TRBJ2-3; TRBD2 aligns across 7 bases. The CDR3 totals 20 residues. V was pared by 1 base and J by 4 bases, with 20 bases of the junction left unmatched. CDR1 and CDR2 from the germline V gene are MGHDK and SYGVNS. The CDR3 loop reads CASSESVLVRRGTRADTQYF. CDR3 sequence (DNA): TGTGCCAGCAGTGAATCCGTACTAGTACGGCGGGGGACCCGAGCAGATACGCAGTATTTT.

This clonotype showed up just a few times. The chain uses TRBV6-1 and TRBJ1-4, with 8 bases lining up with TRBD1. V was clipped by 6 bases and J by 6 bases; unmatched bases: 6. This CDR3 spans 14 amino acids. Germline CDR1 reads MNHNS; CDR2 reads SASEGT. As DNA, the CDR3 is TGTGCCAGCAGCAACAGGGGGACCGATGAAAAACTGTTTTTT. It is translated as CASSNRGTDEKLFF.

This clonotype was counted ten times or more. V gene TRBV11-2 combines with J gene TRBJ2-1; 9 bases fit TRBD1. Germline CDR1 SGHAT, CDR2 FQNNGV. This CDR3 is built from 16 residues. V dropped 4 bases and J dropped 8; count of bases not matched to a gene: 12. The chain's CDR3 is CASSSAGTGNFYEQFF. The DNA of the CDR3 is TGTGCCAGCAGCTCCGCCGGGACAGGGAATTTCTATGAGCAGTTCTTC. The entire variable domain, with the rest obtained from reference TRBV11-2 and TRBJ2-1, is as follows: EAGVAQSPRYKIIEKRQSVAFWCNPISGHATLYWYQQILGQGPKLLIQFQNNGVVDDSQLPKDRFSAERLKGVDSTLKIQPAKLEDSAVYLCASSSAGTGNFYEQFFGPGTRLTVL.

The genes are TRBV5-1 and TRBJ2-7; D unclear. CDR3 length: 9 amino acids. V gave up 1 base and J gave up 11 bases, with 4 bases separating them. The germline V gene encodes CDR1 SGHRS and CDR2 YFSETQ. The CDR3 loop is CASSLWEYV. DNA for the CDR3: TGCGCCAGCAGCTTGTGGGAGTACGTC.

The table lists this clonotype with a few counts. CDR3 sequence (DNA): TGTGCCAGCAGCGGGGGGGACCACGAGCAGTACTTC. Translation: CASSGGDHEQYF. The chain carries TRBV25-1 and TRBJ2-7; 8 bases fit TRBD2. The CDR3 loop spans 12 amino acids. J gave up 5 bases and V 6 bases, and 3 bases lay outside the gene matches. Germline-derived CDR1 and CDR2 are MGHDK and SYGVNS.

J is TRBJ2-1 and V is TRBV7-2; possibly TRBD1 for D (5 bases). Germline CDR1 SGHTA, CDR2 FQGNSA. The length of the CDR3 is 14 residues. Trimming stripped 5 bases from V and 8 bases from J, with 16 bases between. CDR3 in DNA: TGTGCCAGCAGCGCACCCCCCGGCAGGGATGAGCAGTTCTTC. Amino acids: CASSAPPGRDEQFF.

The rearrangement joins TRBV10-3 to TRBJ2-5, with D perhaps matching TRBD1 or TRBD2 (5 bases each). V was cut by 3 bases and J by 5 bases, with 7 bases left in between. The CDR3 contains 12 residues. The germline CDR1 and CDR2 sequences are ENHRY and SYGVKD. CDR3 coding DNA: TGTGCCATCAGTGACAGGGAGGAGACCCAGTACTTC. Translation: CAISDREETQYF.

This clonotype was counted only a few times. CDR3 in DNA: TGTGCCAGCAGCTTAGGGCAGGGCTCGGGCAATCAGCCCCAGCATTTT. Its translation: CASSLGQGSGNQPQHF. The chain links TRBV7-2 to TRBJ1-5, with D maybe TRBD1 (5 bases). Germline V gene data show CDR1 as SGHTA and CDR2 as FQGNSA. V was shortened by 1 base and J by 2 bases, with 12 bases between the two germline ends. The length of the CDR3 is 16 residues.

This clonotype was detected only a few times. The chain recombines TRBV20-1 with TRBJ2-4, with TRBD2 as a possible D gene (7 bases). This CDR3 is 16 amino acids long. Germline assignment: CDR1 DFQATT and CDR2 SNEGSKA (reference sequence). V was pared by 4 bases and J by 6 bases, with 22 bases between. The CDR3 bases are TGCAGTGCTAACCAGGGTGGAGGGGGGGGTGGAAACATTCAGTACTTC. This gives the protein CSANQGGGGGGNIQYF.

In this sample, this clonotype turned up a few times. The chain couples TRBV6-2 or TRBV6-3 to TRBJ2-4; D is ambiguous. The CDR3 sequence is 17 residues long. Trimming removed 2 bases at V and 0 bases at J, with 14 bases between. Germline V CDR1 and CDR2: MNHEY, SVGEGT. This chain's CDR3 is CASSYVLGSLAKNIQYF. Here the CDR3 DNA reads TGTGCCAGCAGTTACGTGTTGGGCAGTTTAGCCAAAAACATTCAGTACTTC.

Many counts were recorded for this clonotype. The chain recombines TRBV6-4 with TRBJ2-1; TRBD2 aligns across 10 bases. The CDR3 totals 19 residues. Germline CDR1 and CDR2: MRHNA and SNTAGT. J gave up 1 base and V 7 bases, and 16 bases lay outside the gene matches. For the CDR3, the DNA is TGTGCCAGCACCCCGCTATTTCTAGCGGGGGCCGCTTCCTACAATGAGCAGTTCTTC. This translates into CASTPLFLAGAASYNEQFF.

This chain joins TRBV20-1 and TRBJ2-3; 12 bases fit TRBD2. Germline loops: CDR1 DFQATT, CDR2 SNEGSKA (reference sequence). V was pared by 2 bases and J by 2 bases, with 14 bases of the junction left unmatched. CDR3 length: 19 amino acids. The CDR3 is CSARSRLAGGPFTTDTQYF. CDR3 DNA: TGCAGTGCTAGATCCCGGCTAGCGGGAGGGCCGTTTACCACAGATACGCAGTATTTT.

This clonotype was counted ten times or more. V usage is TRBV4-1 and J usage is TRBJ2-1, with D perhaps matching TRBD2 (5 bases). CDR1 is MGHRA and CDR2 is YSYEKL in the germline V gene. V was shortened by 1 base and J by 0 bases, with 7 bases between the two germline ends. The CDR3 is 15 amino acids. The chain's CDR3 is CASSQVGSSYNEQFF. CDR3 sequence (DNA): TGCGCCAGCAGCCAAGTGGGGAGCTCCTACAATGAGCAGTTCTTC.

This clonotype turned up a few times. The chain couples TRBV10-2 to TRBJ2-5, with 9 bases identical to TRBD2. This CDR3 has 15 residues. Trimming took 0 bases from V and 4 from J; bases not matched to a gene: 3. CDR1 is WSHSY and CDR2 is SAAADI in the germline V gene. CDR3 loop: CASSESPSGIETQYF. The CDR3 region has the DNA TGCGCCAGCAGTGAGTCGCCTAGCGGGATAGAGACCCAGTACTTC.

This clonotype was seen a handful of times. The rearrangement links TRBV12-3 or TRBV12-4 to TRBJ2-3; the D is unclear. The CDR3 covers 11 residues. Between the trimmed V and J ends, which lost 0 bases and 14 bases, there was a span of 9 bases. The CDR3 nucleotides read TGTGCCAGCAGTTTAGCGAGCTTTCGGTATTTT. It encodes CASSLASFRYF.

The chain combines TRBV5-1 with TRBJ2-1; TRBD2 agrees at 9 bases. Losses at the gene ends were 0 bases for V and 8 bases for J; bases not matched to a gene: 12. The CDR3 consists of 17 residues. Germline values: CDR1 SGHRS, CDR2 YFSETQ. This CDR3 is CASSLGTPGLATYEQFF. In nucleotides, the CDR3 is TGCGCCAGCAGCTTGGGTACCCCGGGACTAGCCACCTATGAGCAGTTCTTC.

In its sample, this clonotype was seen a few times. V is TRBV4-1 and J is TRBJ2-5; 8 bases are shared with TRBD1. The CDR3 is made up of 17 amino acids. Germline trimming cut 5 bases from V and 4 bases from J; bases unmatched to any gene: 15. Germline V gene lookup returns CDR1 MGHRA and CDR2 YSYEKL. The chain's CDR3 is CASSTRDRKIQGETQYF. CDR3 nucleotides: TGCGCCAGCAGCACCCGGGACAGGAAGATTCAGGGAGAGACCCAGTACTTC.